A single sample is the source of the 32 T cell receptor beta chains below, sequenced in a study of graft-versus-host responses after intestinal transplantation. For these TCRs, the target antigens are not known. This table comes from immunoSEQ multiplex PCR, and its TCRdb copy is limited to in-frame clones, with some not included. This sample yields some 81,000 clones, of which 85% to 90% are seen a single time; roughly 0.31% belongs to the top ten. Sequences were derived from unstimulated CD4+ T cells sorted from spleen or lymph node cells, sampled before intestinal transplant. The receptors here all came from a human donor who received an intestinal transplant.

The rearrangement links TRBV5-6 to TRBJ2-6; D may be TRBD1 (5 bases). V gave up 3 bases and J gave up 4 bases, with 11 bases separating them. The germline V gene has CDR1 SGHDT and CDR2 YYEEEE. The CDR3 runs 15 residues. The CDR3 sequence: CASSSREAGANVLTF. The CDR3 coding sequence is TGTGCCAGCAGCTCCAGGGAAGCCGGGGCCAACGTCCTGACTTTC.

The chain carries TRBV11-2 and TRBJ2-7, with D possibly matching TRBD1 (7 bases). V lost 6 bases and J lost 1, with 13 bases in between. The CDR3 length is 14 residues. Germline loops: CDR1 SGHAT, CDR2 FQNNGV. The CDR3 bases are TGTGCCAGCAGTCGGGCGGGACAGTCCTACGAGCAGTACTTC. It specifies CASSRAGQSYEQYF.

In its sample, this clone was seen once. The chain is built from TRBV18 and TRBJ1-2; no definite D call. V was cut by 2 bases and J by 7 bases, with 11 bases left in between. From germline, CDR1 is KGHSH and CDR2 LQKENI. CDR3 length equals 13 residues. CDR3 sequence: CASSPREEGGYTF. The CDR3 DNA sequence: TGTGCCAGCTCACCAAGGGAGGAGGGTGGCTACACCTTC.

The CDR3 is CATSRPGLAGYEQYF. CDR3 bases: TGTGCCACCTCAAGGCCGGGACTAGCGGGTTACGAGCAGTACTTC. The chain joins TRBV28 to TRBJ2-7; 12 bases agree with TRBD2. Per the germline V gene, CDR1 is MDHEN and CDR2 is SYDVKM. V dropped 10 bases and J dropped 4; count of bases not matched to a gene: 11. The CDR3 runs 15 residues.

This chain uses TRBV2 with TRBJ2-2; 8 bases match TRBD1. The CDR3 is 14 amino acids. J was trimmed by 5 bases and V by 6 bases; bases with no gene match: 5. Germline V gene sequence: CDR1 SNHLY, CDR2 FYNNEI. The CDR3 reads CASSRQGTTGELFF. The DNA of the CDR3 is TGTGCCAGCAGCCGACAGGGGACGACCGGGGAGCTGTTTTTT.

The chain joins TRBV19 to TRBJ2-7; 9 bases match TRBD1. Per germline, CDR1 LNHDA and CDR2 SQIVND (reference sequence). The J segment lost 3 bases and the V segment lost 3 bases, leaving 6 bases of the junction unmatched. The CDR3 is made up of 15 amino acids. The CDR3 is CASSISGTGNYEQYF. For the CDR3, the DNA is TGTGCCAGTAGTATTTCCGGGACAGGGAACTACGAGCAGTACTTC.

This rearrangement joins TRBV6-6 to TRBJ2-7, with a weak D call TRBD1 (6 bases). CDR1 MNHNY and CDR2 SVGAGI come from the germline V gene (reference sequence). Trimming took off 6 bases at V and 0 bases at J, with 12 bases between the two ends. The CDR3 runs 14 residues. The CDR3, as DNA: TGTGCCAGCAGCCGGACAGAGAGCTCCTACGAGCAGTACTTC. Protein product: CASSRTESSYEQYF.

The CDR3 here is CASSIGRGGPTDTQYF. The CDR3 nucleotides are TGTGCCAGTAGTATAGGCCGGGGGGGCCCCACAGATACGCAGTATTTT. The J gene is TRBJ2-3, the V gene TRBV19; 8 bases match TRBD2. CDR1 and CDR2 from the germline V gene are LNHDA and SQIVND (reference sequence). The CDR3 loop spans 16 amino acids. V was clipped by 1 base and J by 2 bases; unmatched bases: 5.

V is TRBV28 and J is TRBJ1-2, with a weak D call TRBD1 (6 bases). The CDR3 contains 13 residues. Germline V gene sequence: CDR1 MDHEN, CDR2 SYDVKM. Deletions cut 1 base from V and 4 bases from J, with 7 bases between. As DNA, the CDR3 is TGTGCCAGCAGTTTATTAGGGGGCTATGGCTACACCTTC. This encodes CASSLLGGYGYTF.

With regard to this clone: The CDR3 does not close with the conserved phenylalanine or tryptophan, likely indicating a read error. It is unclear where the CDR3 begins or ends on the DNA, so no DNA is shown, and the CDR3 is as TCRdb lists it. V usage is TRBV1 and J usage is TRBJ2-7; the D call in the table, TRBD2, was not verified against the DNA. TRBV1 is listed as a pseudogene. The CDR3 adds up to 9 amino acids, both ends counted. CDR3 region: CTSSHGGSP.

The chain employs TRBV28 and TRBJ1-4; 7 bases are shared with TRBD1. This CDR3 contains 15 residues. After removal of 4 bases from V and 10 bases from J, the junction contained 12 bases not matched to a gene. CDR1 is MDHEN, CDR2 SYDVKM, per germline. The CDR3 bases are TGTGCCAGCAGTTCAGGCACAGGGGTTGGCGGAAAACTGTTTTTT. It yields the protein CASSSGTGVGGKLFF.

The chain employs TRBV10-3 and TRBJ2-2; 7 positions agree with TRBD2. CDR3 length: 15 amino acids. CDR1 is ENHRY, CDR2 SYGVKD, per germline. V dropped 3 bases and J dropped 4; count of bases not matched to a gene: 5. CDR3 amino acids: CAISDLAGVTGELFF. As DNA, the CDR3 is TGTGCCATCAGTGACTTAGCGGGCGTCACCGGGGAGCTGTTTTTT.

This clone was recorded only once. The chain joins TRBV9 to TRBJ2-5; unclear D gene. V was trimmed by 0 bases and J by 4 bases, leaving 16 bases between them. The CDR3 runs 16 residues. Germline CDR1 reads SGDLS; CDR2 reads YYNGEE. CDR3 DNA sequence: TGTGCCAGCAGCGTAGCAGTTAGCAGTCCGATAGAGACCCAGTACTTC. Amino acid sequence: CASSVAVSSPIETQYF.

This chain uses TRBV6-1 with TRBJ2-7, with TRBD2 identical over 10 bases. In germline, CDR1 is MNHNS, CDR2 SASEGT. V trimming: 5 bases; J trimming: 3 bases; junction bases outside the gene matches: 10. This CDR3 is built from 16 residues. CDR3 bases: TGTGCCAGCAGTCAAGGTCCGGGACTAGCGATCTACGAGCAGTACTTC. It encodes CASSQGPGLAIYEQYF.

The gene calls are TRBV19 and TRBJ2-7; TRBD1 might be the D (5 bases). Germline V gene lookup returns CDR1 LNHDA and CDR2 SQIVND (reference sequence). The CDR3 is made up of 13 amino acids. V was pared by 5 bases and J by 10 bases, with 18 bases between. The CDR3 sequence is CASSPQLRGFQYF. In DNA, the CDR3 is TGTGCCAGTAGTCCGCAGCTAAGGGGATTCCAGTACTTC.

CDR3 region: CASSLAGGYGYTF. CDR3 DNA: TGTGCCAGCAGTTTAGCGGGGGGCTATGGCTACACCTTC. The gene calls are TRBV28 and TRBJ1-2; weak D call: TRBD1 (5 bases). Trimming cost V 2 bases and J 4 bases, with 8 bases left between them. The CDR3 runs to 13 residues. Germline loops: CDR1 MDHEN, CDR2 SYDVKM.

J is TRBJ2-7 and V is TRBV28; possibly TRBD1 for D (7 bases). Trimming shortened V by 10 bases and J by 4 bases, and 20 bases separated the two germline ends. Looked up from germline, CDR1 is MDHEN and CDR2 is SYDVKM. CDR3 length: 14 amino acids. CDR3 DNA: TGTGCCACCGAGAGGGGATCAGGGGGGTACGAGCAGTACTTC. Residues: CATERGSGGYEQYF.

V gene TRBV6-1 combines with J gene TRBJ1-5; 9 nucleotides align to TRBD1. This CDR3 comprises 14 residues. Per germline, CDR1 MNHNS and CDR2 SASEGT. The V segment lost 6 bases and the J segment 5 bases; nucleotides outside the gene matches: 5. The CDR3 nucleotides are TGTGCCAGCAGACCGGGACAGGGCCATCAGCCCCAGCATTTT. Protein product: CASRPGQGHQPQHF.

This clone was detected only once. The chain uses TRBV19 and TRBJ1-3, with D uncertain. V shed 5 bases and J shed 1 base, with 3 bases lying between them. The CDR3 extends over 12 amino acids. CDR1 is LNHDA, CDR2 SQIVND, per germline (reference sequence). The CDR3 region is CASSPSGNTIYF. CDR3 DNA sequence: TGTGCCAGTAGTCCGTCTGGAAACACCATATATTTT.

The chain recombines TRBV2 with TRBJ1-1, with D possibly matching TRBD1 (6 bases). The CDR3 length is 13 residues. Looked up from germline, CDR1 is SNHLY and CDR2 is FYNNEI. V was pared by 3 bases and J by 9 bases, with 14 bases between. The CDR3 DNA reads TGTGCCAGCAGTGACGGGGGGCCCTTGAAAGCTTTCTTT. This sequence encodes CASSDGGPLKAFF.

This sequence joins TRBV6-1 and TRBJ2-1; maybe TRBD1 (6 bases). V was trimmed by 6 bases and J by 2 bases, leaving 8 bases between them. The germline V gene encodes CDR1 MNHNS and CDR2 SASEGT. This CDR3 has 13 residues. CDR3 sequence (DNA): TGTGCCAGCAGACGGGACACCTACAATGAGCAGTTCTTC. Amino acids: CASRRDTYNEQFF.

The chain employs TRBV15 and TRBJ2-7; D not certain. V lost 0 bases to trimming and J lost 7 bases, with 7 bases between them. The germline CDR1 and CDR2 sequences are LNHNV and YYDKDF (reference sequence). CDR3 length: 12 amino acids. CDR3 loop: CATSRDTREQYF. The CDR3 nucleotides read TGTGCCACCAGCAGAGACACGCGAGAGCAGTACTTC.

The V and J genes are TRBV5-6 and TRBJ2-7; the match to TRBD1 covers 9 bases. This CDR3 is 15 amino acids long. The germline gives CDR1 SGHDT, CDR2 YYEEEE. V trimming: 3 bases; J trimming: 2 bases; junction bases outside the gene matches: 6. The CDR3 is CASSSRRQGAYEQYF. The CDR3 DNA sequence: TGTGCCAGCAGCTCCCGTAGACAGGGGGCCTACGAGCAGTACTTC.

V usage is TRBV27 and J usage is TRBJ1-6; D remains unclear. Germline V gene lookup returns CDR1 MNHEY and CDR2 SMNVEV (reference sequence). The CDR3 length is 12 residues. The germline V and J ends were trimmed by 7 bases and 9 bases, with 10 bases remaining between them. The CDR3 is CASTRPPSPLHF. CDR3 sequence (DNA): TGTGCCAGCACCAGGCCCCCTTCACCCCTCCACTTT.

CDR3 amino acids: CASLTRPGTPSLGGYTF. In DNA, the CDR3 is TGTGCCAGCCTTACACGACCCGGGACACCGTCCCTGGGGGGCTACACCTTC. The chain is built from TRBV28 and TRBJ1-2; perhaps TRBD1 as D (6 bases). The CDR3 consists of 17 residues. Trimming removed 8 bases from V and 8 bases from J, with 30 bases in between. In germline, CDR1 is MDHEN, CDR2 SYDVKM.

This clone was detected once. The chain uses TRBV30 and TRBJ2-7; D is possibly TRBD1 (6 bases). V gave up 5 bases and J gave up 1 base, with 9 bases separating them. The germline CDR1 and CDR2 sequences are GTSNPN and SVGIG (reference sequence). The CDR3 loop spans 12 amino acids. DNA of the CDR3: TGTGCCTGGGGCAGGGGTTCCTACGAGCAGTACTTC. It encodes CAWGRGSYEQYF. Supplemented by reference TRBV30 and TRBJ2-7, the full variable domain reads SQTIHQWPATLVQPVGSPLSLECTVEGTSNPNLYWYRQAAGRGLQLLFYSVGIGQISSEVPQNLSASRPQDRQFILSSKKLLLSDSGFYLCAWGRGSYEQYFGPGTRLTVT.

This clone is a singleton in its sample. V is TRBV9 and J is TRBJ1-2; tentative D call: TRBD1 (6 bases). Germline CDR1 reads SGDLS; CDR2 reads YYNGEE. V lost 2 bases, J lost 8 bases, and 13 bases lay in between. The length of the CDR3 is 13 residues. The CDR3 region is CASSVSGTTGYTF. CDR3 in DNA: TGTGCCAGCAGCGTCTCCGGGACAACAGGCTACACCTTC.

This clone was recorded only once. This chain links TRBV28 with TRBJ2-1; no firm D call. Deletions cut 2 bases from V and 5 bases from J, with 10 bases between. This CDR3 is 14 amino acids long. Germline V gene lookup returns CDR1 MDHEN and CDR2 SYDVKM. The CDR3 spells CASSLQTLDNEQFF. CDR3 DNA: TGTGCCAGCAGTTTACAGACTCTAGACAATGAGCAGTTCTTC.

The DNA of the CDR3 is TGTGCCTGGAGTAAAACTCTCTCTGGGGCCAACGTCCTGACTTTC. Protein: CAWSKTLSGANVLTF. This chain connects TRBV30 to TRBJ2-6; D remains ambiguous. The CDR3 totals 15 residues. The germline V gene has CDR1 GTSNPN and CDR2 SVGIG (reference sequence). V was shortened by 2 bases and J by 0 bases, with 8 bases between the two germline ends.

The chain couples TRBV28 to TRBJ2-7; 9 bases fit TRBD1. CDR1 is MDHEN, CDR2 SYDVKM, per germline. After removal of 5 bases from V and 5 bases from J, the junction contained 10 bases not matched to a gene. This CDR3 contains 15 residues. The CDR3 loop is CASSGSGQGGHEQYF. The CDR3 nucleotides read TGTGCCAGCAGTGGATCGGGACAGGGTGGCCACGAGCAGTACTTC.

The chain couples TRBV7-9 to TRBJ2-7; TRBD2 might be the D (5 bases). The CDR3 has 16 residues. Germline-derived CDR1 and CDR2 are SEHNR and FQNEAQ (reference sequence). Trimming removed 5 bases from V and 3 bases from J, with 20 bases in between. The DNA for the CDR3 is TGTGCCAGCAGCCTTAGCTCGAGGGCCGGAAGCTACGAGCAGTACTTC. Protein: CASSLSSRAGSYEQYF.

The J gene is TRBJ1-1, the V gene TRBV27; the D gene is possibly TRBD1 (6 bases). Germline loops: CDR1 MNHEY, CDR2 SMNVEV (reference sequence). This CDR3 is built from 13 residues. V was clipped by 6 bases and J by 1 base, with 9 bases between them. This CDR3 reads CASREQGNTEAFF. CDR3 nucleotide sequence: TGTGCCAGCAGAGAACAGGGGAACACTGAAGCTTTCTTT.